This TCR beta chain was recorded in a study of cytomegalovirus exposure and HLA in healthy donors. Study outcomes and limitations: Researchers counted roughly 150 TCR beta chains as cytomegalovirus-associated.

The J segment lost 9 bases and the V segment lost 1 base, leaving 10 bases of the junction unmatched. Germline CDR1 LGHNA, CDR2 YNFKEQ. There are 16 residues in the CDR3. PCR involved 60 Vbeta and 13 Jbeta primers. Data came from immunoSEQ multiplex PCR; TCRdb stores just in-frame clones and leaves some out. The sample lists 100,000 or so clones; around 75% were seen once. Comments on this clone: Its antigen is as yet unknown.

The gene calls are TRBV4-2 and TRBJ2-7, with 12 bases lining up with TRBD2. The sample was PBMCs. This sequence originates from a man between 40 and 49 years old in good health and CMV-seronegative. CDR3 sequence (DNA): TGTGCCAGCAGCCAAGGTCCTAGCGGGGGGGCTTATGGGCAGTACTTC. This encodes CASSQGPSGGAYGQYF.